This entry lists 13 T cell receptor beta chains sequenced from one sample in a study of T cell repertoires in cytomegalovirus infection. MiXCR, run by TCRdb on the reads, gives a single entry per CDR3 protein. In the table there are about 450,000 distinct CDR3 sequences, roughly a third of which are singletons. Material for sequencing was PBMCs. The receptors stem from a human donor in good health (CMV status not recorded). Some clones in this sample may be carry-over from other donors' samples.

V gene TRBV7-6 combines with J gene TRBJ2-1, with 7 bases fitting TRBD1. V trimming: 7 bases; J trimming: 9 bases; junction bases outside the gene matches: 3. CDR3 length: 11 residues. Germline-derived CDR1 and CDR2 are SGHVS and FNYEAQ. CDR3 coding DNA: TGTGCCAGCAAGGGGGCCACTGAGCAGTTCTTC. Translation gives CASKGATEQFF.

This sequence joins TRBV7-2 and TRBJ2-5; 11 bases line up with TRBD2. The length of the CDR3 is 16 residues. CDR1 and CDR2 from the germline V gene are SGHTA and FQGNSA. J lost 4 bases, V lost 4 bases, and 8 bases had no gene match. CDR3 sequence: CASSYSGGAGRETQYF. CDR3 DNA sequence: TGTGCCAGCAGCTATAGCGGGGGGGCGGGTAGAGAGACCCAGTACTTC.

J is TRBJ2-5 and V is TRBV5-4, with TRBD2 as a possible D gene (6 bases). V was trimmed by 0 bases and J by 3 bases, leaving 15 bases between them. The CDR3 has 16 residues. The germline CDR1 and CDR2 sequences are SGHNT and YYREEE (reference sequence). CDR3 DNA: TGTGCCAGCAGCTTGGAGGTGACTAGGACTGAAGAGACCCAGTACTTC. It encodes CASSLEVTRTEETQYF.

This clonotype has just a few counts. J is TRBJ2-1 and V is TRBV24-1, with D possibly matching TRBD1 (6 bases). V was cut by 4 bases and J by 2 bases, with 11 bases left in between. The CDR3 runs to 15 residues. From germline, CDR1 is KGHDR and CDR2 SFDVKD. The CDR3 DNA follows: TGTGCCACCAGTGAGCCCAGGGGTACCTACAATGAGCAGTTCTTC. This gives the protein CATSEPRGTYNEQFF.

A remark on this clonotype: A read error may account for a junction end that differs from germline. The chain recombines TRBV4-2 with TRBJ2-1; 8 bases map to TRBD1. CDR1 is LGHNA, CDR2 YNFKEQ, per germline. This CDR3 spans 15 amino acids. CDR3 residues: CASSQEKDRDNERFF. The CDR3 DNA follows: TGTGCCAGCAGCCAGGAAAAGGACAGGGACAATGAGCGGTTCTTC.

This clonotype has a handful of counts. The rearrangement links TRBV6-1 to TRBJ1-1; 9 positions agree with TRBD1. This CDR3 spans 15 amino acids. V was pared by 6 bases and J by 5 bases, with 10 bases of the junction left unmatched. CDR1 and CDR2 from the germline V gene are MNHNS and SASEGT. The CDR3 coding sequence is TGTGCCAGCAGCACACTGACAGGGGGTAGGACTGAAGCTTTCTTT. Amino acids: CASSTLTGGRTEAFF.

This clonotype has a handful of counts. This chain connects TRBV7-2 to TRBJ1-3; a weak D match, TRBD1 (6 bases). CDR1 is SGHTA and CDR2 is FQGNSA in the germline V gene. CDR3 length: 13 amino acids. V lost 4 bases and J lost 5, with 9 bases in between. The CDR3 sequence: CASSSRGRNTIYF. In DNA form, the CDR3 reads TGTGCCAGCAGCTCCAGGGGTCGAAACACCATATATTTT.

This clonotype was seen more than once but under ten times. The CDR3 sequence is CASSESLGNGHEQYF. The DNA for the CDR3 is TGTGCCAGCAGCGAGTCTCTCGGGAATGGGCACGAGCAGTACTTC. The chain links TRBV5-5 to TRBJ2-7; D might be TRBD2 (5 bases). Trimming took 4 bases from V and 5 from J, leaving 19 bases between them. CDR3 length: 15 amino acids. Germline loops: CDR1 SGHKS, CDR2 YYEKEE (reference sequence).

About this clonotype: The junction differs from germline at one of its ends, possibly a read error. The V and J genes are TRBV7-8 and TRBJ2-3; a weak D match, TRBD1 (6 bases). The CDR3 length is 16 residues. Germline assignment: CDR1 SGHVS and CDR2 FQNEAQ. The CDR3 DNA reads TGTGCCAGCAGTCACGACCTTGGGGGCCCCCCAGATACGCAGTCTTTT. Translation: CASSHDLGGPPDTQSF.

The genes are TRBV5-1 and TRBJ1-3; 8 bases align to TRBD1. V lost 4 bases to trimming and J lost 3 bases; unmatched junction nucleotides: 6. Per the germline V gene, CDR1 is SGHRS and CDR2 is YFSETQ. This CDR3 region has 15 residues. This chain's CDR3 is CASSQDRVDGNTIYF. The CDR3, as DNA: TGCGCCAGCAGCCAGGACAGGGTGGATGGAAACACCATATATTTT.

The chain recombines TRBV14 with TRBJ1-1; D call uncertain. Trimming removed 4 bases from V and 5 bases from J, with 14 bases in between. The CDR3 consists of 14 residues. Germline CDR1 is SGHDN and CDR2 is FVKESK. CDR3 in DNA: TGTGCCAGCAGCCCGGTGAGCCGGGGAACTGAAGCTTTCTTT. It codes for CASSPVSRGTEAFF.

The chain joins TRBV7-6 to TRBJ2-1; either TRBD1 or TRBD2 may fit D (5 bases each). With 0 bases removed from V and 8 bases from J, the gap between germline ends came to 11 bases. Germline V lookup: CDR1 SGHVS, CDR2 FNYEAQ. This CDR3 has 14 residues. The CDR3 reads CASSLALGVDEQFF. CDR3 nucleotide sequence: TGTGCCAGCAGCTTAGCGCTGGGGGTGGATGAGCAGTTCTTC. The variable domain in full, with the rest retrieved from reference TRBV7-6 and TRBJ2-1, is GAGVSQSPRYKVTKRGQDVALRCDPISGHVSLYWYRQALGQGPEFLTYFNYEAQQDKSGLPNDRFSAERPEGSISTLTIQRTEQRDSAMYRCASSLALGVDEQFFGPGTRLTVL.

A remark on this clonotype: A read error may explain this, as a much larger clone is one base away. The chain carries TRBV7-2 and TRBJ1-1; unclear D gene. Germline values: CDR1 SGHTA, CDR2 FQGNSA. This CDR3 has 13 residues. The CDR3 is CASSHLLNTESFF. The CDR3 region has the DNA TGTGCCAGCAGCCATCTGCTGAACACTGAATCTTTCTTT.